The clone carrying this T cell receptor beta chain was counted between two and nine times. Its cognate antigen is unknown. TCRdb reanalysed the reads using MiXCR and keeps one entry per CDR3 protein. The sample lists just under 300,000 distinct CDR3 sequences, roughly a tenth seen once, with 2% to 3% in the top ten. These data originate in a study of T cell repertoires in cytomegalovirus infection. Study as a whole: Through public TCR beta signatures, both CMV infection and matching HLA type were indicated.

Study-wide results and limits: Cumulative frequency of public TCR beta families picked out carriers of CMV plus the relevant HLA. HLA-C-restricted CMV clonotypes gave the most frequent clonotype in two of eight donors.

V dropped 6 bases and J dropped 5; count of bases not matched to a gene: 11. CDR1 MNHNS and CDR2 SASEGT come from the germline V gene. This CDR3 spans 16 amino acids. The receptor was derived from a human donor in good health (CMV status not recorded). Some clones in this sample may be carry-over from other donors' samples. The sample comprised PBMCs. The V gene is TRBV6-1, the J gene TRBJ2-1; 9 nucleotides line up with TRBD1. CDR3 bases: TGTGCCAGCAGCCGCGGGACCGGGACAGGGAACAATGAGCAGTTCTTC. This codes for CASSRGTGTGNNEQFF.